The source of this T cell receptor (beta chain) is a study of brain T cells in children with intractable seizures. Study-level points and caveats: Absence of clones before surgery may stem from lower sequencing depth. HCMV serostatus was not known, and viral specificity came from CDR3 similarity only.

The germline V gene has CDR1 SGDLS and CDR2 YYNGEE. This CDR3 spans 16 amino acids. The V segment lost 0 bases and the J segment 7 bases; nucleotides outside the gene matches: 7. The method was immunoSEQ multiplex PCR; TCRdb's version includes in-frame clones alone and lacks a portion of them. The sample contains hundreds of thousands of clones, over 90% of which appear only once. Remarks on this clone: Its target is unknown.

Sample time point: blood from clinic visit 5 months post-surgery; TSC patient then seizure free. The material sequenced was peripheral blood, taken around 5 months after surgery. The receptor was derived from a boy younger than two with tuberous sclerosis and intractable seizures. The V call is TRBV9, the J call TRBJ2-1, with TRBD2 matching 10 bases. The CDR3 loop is CASSVGPSGSSNEQFF. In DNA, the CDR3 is TGTGCCAGCAGCGTAGGCCCTAGCGGGAGTAGTAATGAGCAGTTCTTC.